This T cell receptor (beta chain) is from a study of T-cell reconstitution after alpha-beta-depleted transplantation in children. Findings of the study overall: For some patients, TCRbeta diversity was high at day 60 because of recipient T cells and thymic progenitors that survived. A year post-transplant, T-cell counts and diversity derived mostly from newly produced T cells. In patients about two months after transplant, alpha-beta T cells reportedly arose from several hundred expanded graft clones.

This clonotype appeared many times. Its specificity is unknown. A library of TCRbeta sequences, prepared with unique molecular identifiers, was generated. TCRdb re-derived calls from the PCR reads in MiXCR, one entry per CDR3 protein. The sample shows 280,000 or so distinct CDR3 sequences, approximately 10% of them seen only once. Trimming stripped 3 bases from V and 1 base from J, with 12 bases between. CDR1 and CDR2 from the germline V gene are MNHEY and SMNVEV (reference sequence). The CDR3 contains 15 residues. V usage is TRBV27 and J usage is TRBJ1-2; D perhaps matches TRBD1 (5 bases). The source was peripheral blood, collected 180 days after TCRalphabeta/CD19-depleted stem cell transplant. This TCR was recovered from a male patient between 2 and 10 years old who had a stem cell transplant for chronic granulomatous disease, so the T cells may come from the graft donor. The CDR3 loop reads CASSFQGHNNYGYTF. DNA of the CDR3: TGTGCCAGCAGTTTTCAGGGCCACAATAACTATGGCTACACCTTC.